The T cell receptor (beta chain) described here comes from a study of CD8+ T cells in alopecia areata. Following RNA extraction, reverse transcription yielded cDNA that acted as the sequencing template. Generated by immunoSEQ multiplex PCR, the TCRdb table keeps only in-frame clones and is missing some. The data contain a few hundred thousand clones, under 70% of them singletons. CDR3 size: 15 residues. Germline CDR1 reads LGHNA; CDR2 reads YSLEER. V was shortened by 4 bases and J by 0 bases, with 12 bases between the two germline ends. In this sample, this clone turned up once. Treatment noted: oral pan-JAK inhibitor, 5-10 mg twice daily.

V and J are TRBV4-3 and TRBJ1-2, with D unclear. The sequenced sample was CD4+ T cells sorted from blood, obtained between weeks 44 and 45, from a patient treated with tofacitinib. The TCR originated in a human donor with alopecia areata. The CDR3 DNA is TGCGCCAGCAGCCCAAAGACACCTACTAACTATGGCTACACCTTC. Its translation is CASSPKTPTNYGYTF.